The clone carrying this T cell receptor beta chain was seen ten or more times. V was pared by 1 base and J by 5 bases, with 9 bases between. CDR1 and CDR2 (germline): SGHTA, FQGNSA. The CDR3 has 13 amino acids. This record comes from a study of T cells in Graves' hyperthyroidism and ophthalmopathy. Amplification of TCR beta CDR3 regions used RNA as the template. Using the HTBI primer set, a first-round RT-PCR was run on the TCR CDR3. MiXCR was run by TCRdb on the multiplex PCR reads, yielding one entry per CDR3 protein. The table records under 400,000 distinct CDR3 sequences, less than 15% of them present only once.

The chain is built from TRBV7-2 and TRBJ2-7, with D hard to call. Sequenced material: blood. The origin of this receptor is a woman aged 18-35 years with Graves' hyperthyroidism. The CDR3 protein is CASSLVPLHEQYF. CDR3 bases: TGTGCCAGCAGCTTAGTCCCACTCCACGAGCAGTACTTC.